This T cell receptor beta chain was recorded in a study of beta chain features in type 1 diabetes. This CDR3 has 14 amino acids. Deletions cut 5 bases from V and 5 bases from J, with 13 bases between. Germline loops: CDR1 MDHEN, CDR2 SYDVKM. The sequenced template was cDNA made from the entire isolated RNA. Produced via immunoSEQ multiplex PCR; TCRdb's table is partial and in-frame only. The sample consists of fewer than 500,000 clones, over 11% of them appearing once. The source of this sequence is a man under 40 in good health. The V call is TRBV28, the J call TRBJ1-5; D is unclear. Specimen: naive CD4+ T cells from blood. CDR3 loop: CASSPGPRDQPQHF. The CDR3 DNA sequence: TGTGCCAGCAGTCCCGGACCAAGGGATCAGCCCCAGCATTTT.